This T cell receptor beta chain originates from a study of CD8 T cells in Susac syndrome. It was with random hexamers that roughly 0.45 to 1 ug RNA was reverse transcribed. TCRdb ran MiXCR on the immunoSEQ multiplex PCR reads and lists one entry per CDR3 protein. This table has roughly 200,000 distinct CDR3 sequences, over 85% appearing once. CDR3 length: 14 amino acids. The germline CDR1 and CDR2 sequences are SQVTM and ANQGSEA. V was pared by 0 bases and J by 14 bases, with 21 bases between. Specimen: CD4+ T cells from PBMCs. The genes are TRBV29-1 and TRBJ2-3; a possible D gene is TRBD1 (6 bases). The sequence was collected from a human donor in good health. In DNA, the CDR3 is TGCAGCGTTGAAGACCCTCTCCCAGGGGCCGGCGCGTATTTT. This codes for CSVEDPLPGAGAYF.